Listed below are T cell receptor beta chains from one sample, sequenced in a study of CD8+ T cells in alopecia areata. Produced via immunoSEQ multiplex PCR; TCRdb's table is partial and in-frame only. The sample includes around 190,000 clones, about three fifths of them seen just once. Material: CD4+ T cells sorted from blood, obtained at week 4, from a patient treated with tofacitinib. The receptor source for this set is a human donor with alopecia areata. The CDR3 runs from the conserved cysteine through the conserved F or W. Each record gives: V gene, D gene, J gene, clone size, CDR3 protein, CDR3 DNA. The D gene is left open where the match is weak. A row's size may be missing; if present it is once, few, many or a size class.

V gene: TRBV7-9; D gene: -; J gene: TRBJ2-3; clone size: -; CDR3 protein: CASSLDVASTDTQYF; CDR3 DNA: TGTGCCAGCAGCTTGGACGTAGCTAGCACAGATACGCAGTATTTT
V gene: TRBV2; D gene: -; J gene: TRBJ1-1; clone size: -; CDR3 protein: CASTSLGTEAFF; CDR3 DNA: TGTGCCAGCACTAGCCTTGGCACTGAAGCTTTCTTT
V gene: TRBV30; D gene: -; J gene: TRBJ2-2; clone size: -; CDR3 protein: CAWSVYGTPNTGELFF; CDR3 DNA: TGTGCCTGGAGTGTATATGGGACTCCGAACACCGGGGAGCTGTTTTTT
V gene: TRBV9; D gene: -; J gene: TRBJ2-7; clone size: few; CDR3 protein: CASSAQGLEQYF; CDR3 DNA: TGTGCCAGCAGCGCCCAGGGGCTCGAGCAGTACTTC
V gene: TRBV5-1; D gene: TRBD1; J gene: TRBJ2-7; clone size: few; CDR3 protein: CASSFGQGGREQYF; CDR3 DNA: TGCGCCAGCAGCTTCGGACAGGGGGGAAGGGAGCAGTACTTC
V gene: TRBV1; D gene: -; J gene: TRBJ1-5; clone size: -; CDR3 protein: CTSSHQGVRNQPQHF; CDR3 DNA: TGCACCAGCAGCCACCAGGGAGTTCGCAATCAGCCCCAGCATTTT
V gene: TRBV29-1; D gene: -; J gene: TRBJ1-1; clone size: few; CDR3 protein: CSVEAEVRTEAFF; CDR3 DNA: TGCAGCGTTGAGGCAGAAGTTAGGACTGAAGCTTTCTTT
V gene: TRBV4-1; D gene: TRBD1; J gene: TRBJ2-7; clone size: -; CDR3 protein: CASSRQGSTEQYF; CDR3 DNA: TGCGCCAGCAGCCGACAGGGTTCTACCGAGCAGTACTTC
V gene: TRBV7-2; D gene: TRBD2; J gene: TRBJ2-4; clone size: -; CDR3 protein: CASSAGTSPRKLYF; CDR3 DNA: TGTGCCAGCAGCGCAGGGACTAGCCCCCGCAAACTGTACTTC
V gene: TRBV4-2; D gene: TRBD2; J gene: TRBJ2-1; clone size: once; CDR3 protein: CASSHGGATYNEQFF; CDR3 DNA: TGTGCCAGCAGCCACGGGGGGGCCACCTACAATGAGCAGTTCTTC
V gene: TRBV29-1; D gene: -; J gene: TRBJ1-2; clone size: -; CDR3 protein: CSVWGPDGYTF; CDR3 DNA: TGCAGCGTTTGGGGGCCGGATGGCTACACCTTC
V gene: TRBV9; D gene: TRBD1; J gene: TRBJ2-7; clone size: -; CDR3 protein: CASSVVFVEGQKTYEQYF; CDR3 DNA: TGTGCCAGCAGCGTAGTGTTCGTTGAGGGACAGAAAACCTACGAGCAGTACTTC
V gene: TRBV10-3; D gene: TRBD2; J gene: TRBJ2-5; clone size: -; CDR3 protein: CAIRASGEGETQYF; CDR3 DNA: TGTGCCATCAGGGCTAGCGGGGAGGGTGAGACCCAGTACTTC
V gene: TRBV6-5; D gene: -; J gene: TRBJ2-7; clone size: -; CDR3 protein: CASSYSGQRGEQYF; CDR3 DNA: TGTGCCAGCAGTTACTCGGGACAGCGGGGCGAGCAGTACTTC
V gene: TRBV5-6; D gene: -; J gene: TRBJ2-2; clone size: -; CDR3 protein: CASSFLAQGNTGELFF; CDR3 DNA: TGTGCCAGCAGCTTCCTCGCTCAGGGGAACACCGGGGAGCTGTTTTTT
V gene: TRBV29-1; D gene: -; J gene: TRBJ2-4; clone size: -; CDR3 protein: CSVSIRLAKNIQYF; CDR3 DNA: TGCAGCGTCTCCATAAGACTAGCCAAAAACATTCAGTACTTC
V gene: TRBV29-1; D gene: -; J gene: TRBJ2-3; clone size: -; CDR3 protein: CSSYSDWPSTDTQYF; CDR3 DNA: TGCAGCTCCTATTCGGACTGGCCTAGCACAGATACGCAGTATTTT
V gene: TRBV4-2; D gene: -; J gene: TRBJ2-5; clone size: -; CDR3 protein: CASSQGRTGEEETQYF; CDR3 DNA: TGTGCCAGCAGCCAAGGGCGAACTGGGGAGGAGGAGACCCAGTACTTC
V gene: TRBV30; D gene: -; J gene: TRBJ1-2; clone size: -; CDR3 protein: CAWSVGAGGGYTF; CDR3 DNA: TGTGCCTGGAGTGTAGGTGCGGGAGGCGGCTACACCTTC
V gene: TRBV30; D gene: -; J gene: TRBJ2-7; clone size: -; CDR3 protein: CAWSRDTYEQYF; CDR3 DNA: TGTGCCTGGAGTAGGGACACCTACGAGCAGTACTTC
V gene: TRBV9; D gene: TRBD1; J gene: TRBJ2-1; clone size: -; CDR3 protein: CASSAPGTGSNEQFF; CDR3 DNA: TGTGCCAGCAGCGCACCCGGGACAGGGAGCAATGAGCAGTTCTTC
V gene: TRBV18; D gene: TRBD1; J gene: TRBJ2-7; clone size: -; CDR3 protein: CASSPPVGTGFHEQYF; CDR3 DNA: TGTGCCAGCTCACCACCGGTTGGGACAGGGTTCCACGAGCAGTACTTC
V gene: TRBV10-3; D gene: TRBD1; J gene: TRBJ2-7; clone size: few; CDR3 protein: CAISDPGQGGAYEQYF; CDR3 DNA: TGTGCCATCAGTGACCCAGGACAGGGGGGCGCCTACGAGCAGTACTTC
V gene: TRBV15; D gene: TRBD1; J gene: TRBJ2-2; clone size: few; CDR3 protein: CATSRLNTGTANTGELFF; CDR3 DNA: TGTGCCACCAGCAGATTAAATACCGGGACAGCGAACACCGGGGAGCTGTTTTTT
V gene: TRBV6-1; D gene: -; J gene: TRBJ2-4; clone size: -; CDR3 protein: CASSDKARGKNIQYF; CDR3 DNA: TGTGCCAGCAGTGATAAGGCACGGGGCAAAAACATTCAGTACTTC
V gene: TRBV30; D gene: -; J gene: TRBJ2-1; clone size: -; CDR3 protein: CAWSGGGPYNEQFF; CDR3 DNA: TGTGCCTGGAGTGGCGGGGGCCCTTACAATGAGCAGTTCTTC
V gene: TRBV7-2; D gene: -; J gene: TRBJ1-3; clone size: -; CDR3 protein: CASSARTAIGNTIYF; CDR3 DNA: TGTGCCAGCAGCGCCCGGACAGCCATTGGAAACACCATATATTTT
V gene: TRBV27; D gene: TRBD1; J gene: TRBJ1-6; clone size: -; CDR3 protein: CASSPGQGVGGYNSPLHF; CDR3 DNA: TGTGCCAGCAGTCCGGGACAGGGGGTCGGAGGGTATAATTCACCCCTCCACTTT
V gene: TRBV6-5; D gene: -; J gene: TRBJ1-2; clone size: -; CDR3 protein: CASSSGYGYTF; CDR3 DNA: TGTGCCAGCAGTTCCGGATATGGCTACACCTTC
V gene: TRBV29-1; D gene: TRBD1; J gene: TRBJ1-3; clone size: few; CDR3 protein: CSVEVGQGANSGNTIYF; CDR3 DNA: TGCAGCGTTGAAGTCGGGCAGGGGGCGAACTCTGGAAACACCATATATTTT
V gene: TRBV6-6; D gene: -; J gene: TRBJ2-5; clone size: -; CDR3 protein: CASSYSLTGSETQYF; CDR3 DNA: TGTGCCAGCAGTTACTCACTTACAGGGTCAGAGACCCAGTACTTC
V gene: TRBV18; D gene: TRBD1; J gene: TRBJ2-2; clone size: -; CDR3 protein: CASSRTGTGELFF; CDR3 DNA: TGTGCCAGCTCACGGACAGGGACCGGGGAGCTGTTTTTT
V gene: TRBV4-2; D gene: -; J gene: TRBJ1-4; clone size: -; CDR3 protein: CASSQAIQGMNEKLFF; CDR3 DNA: TGTGCCAGCAGCCAAGCAATCCAGGGGATGAATGAAAAACTGTTTTTT
V gene: TRBV7-3; D gene: -; J gene: TRBJ1-2; clone size: few; CDR3 protein: CASSGSGGVGYTF; CDR3 DNA: TGTGCCAGCAGCGGTTCCGGGGGAGTCGGCTACACCTTC
V gene: TRBV9; D gene: TRBD1; J gene: TRBJ2-3; clone size: -; CDR3 protein: CASSAGRQGAGDTQYF; CDR3 DNA: TGTGCCAGCAGCGCCGGTAGACAGGGGGCTGGAGATACGCAGTATTTT
V gene: TRBV5-1; D gene: TRBD2; J gene: TRBJ2-7; clone size: -; CDR3 protein: CASSLASGRGYLYEQYF; CDR3 DNA: TGCGCCAGCAGCTTGGCCTCCGGGAGGGGCTACCTCTACGAGCAGTACTTC
V gene: TRBV2; D gene: TRBD1; J gene: TRBJ1-6; clone size: -; CDR3 protein: CASRRGWDRNNSPLHF; CDR3 DNA: TGTGCCAGCAGGAGGGGCTGGGACAGGAATAATTCACCCCTCCACTTT
V gene: TRBV30; D gene: -; J gene: TRBJ1-2; clone size: -; CDR3 protein: CACRDLHYGYTF; CDR3 DNA: TGTGCCTGCCGGGACCTGCACTATGGCTACACCTTC
V gene: TRBV2; D gene: TRBD1; J gene: TRBJ1-5; clone size: few; CDR3 protein: CASSRQGAGNQPQHF; CDR3 DNA: TGTGCCAGCAGTAGACAGGGGGCCGGCAATCAGCCCCAGCATTTT
V gene: TRBV30; D gene: TRBD2; J gene: TRBJ2-1; clone size: -; CDR3 protein: CAWSALRLAGGEQFF; CDR3 DNA: TGTGCCTGGAGTGCCCTAAGACTAGCGGGGGGTGAGCAGTTCTTC
V gene: TRBV29-1; D gene: -; J gene: TRBJ1-1; clone size: -; CDR3 protein: CSVARRQVNTEAFF; CDR3 DNA: TGCAGCGTTGCGAGGAGACAGGTGAACACTGAAGCTTTCTTT
V gene: TRBV29-1; D gene: TRBD1; J gene: TRBJ1-1; clone size: few; CDR3 protein: CSVATGGWTEAFF; CDR3 DNA: TGCAGCGTGGCGACAGGGGGATGGACTGAAGCTTTCTTT
V gene: TRBV7-2; D gene: -; J gene: TRBJ1-5; clone size: -; CDR3 protein: CASSLGAPQPQHF; CDR3 DNA: TGTGCCAGCAGCTTAGGGGCGCCCCAACCCCAGCATTTT
V gene: TRBV29-1; D gene: -; J gene: TRBJ1-1; clone size: few; CDR3 protein: CSVEPTDTEAFF; CDR3 DNA: TGCAGCGTTGAACCCACCGACACTGAAGCTTTCTTT
V gene: TRBV7-9; D gene: TRBD1; J gene: TRBJ1-4; clone size: many; CDR3 protein: CASSGERQGRNEKLFF; CDR3 DNA: TGTGCCAGCAGCGGGGAGCGACAGGGCAGGAATGAAAAACTGTTTTTT
V gene: TRBV4-3; D gene: -; J gene: TRBJ2-3; clone size: few; CDR3 protein: CASSQVLGGGLPQYF; CDR3 DNA: TGCGCCAGCAGCCAAGTTCTTGGTGGTGGGCTTCCGCAGTATTTT
V gene: TRBV5-1; D gene: TRBD1; J gene: TRBJ1-2; clone size: -; CDR3 protein: CASSPGQGAYGYTF; CDR3 DNA: TGCGCCAGCAGCCCCGGACAGGGGGCCTATGGCTACACCTTC
V gene: TRBV7-7; D gene: TRBD1; J gene: TRBJ2-5; clone size: -; CDR3 protein: CASSLRTGSETQYF; CDR3 DNA: TGTGCTAGCAGCTTAAGGACAGGGTCGGAGACCCAGTACTTC
V gene: TRBV15; D gene: -; J gene: TRBJ1-1; clone size: once; CDR3 protein: CATSRDPGLGEAFF; CDR3 DNA: TGTGCCACCAGCCGAGACCCCGGTTTGGGGGAAGCTTTCTTT
V gene: TRBV7-8; D gene: TRBD1; J gene: TRBJ1-6; clone size: -; CDR3 protein: CASSRQGDSYNSPLHF; CDR3 DNA: TGTGCCAGCAGCAGACAGGGCGACTCCTATAATTCACCCCTCCACTTT
V gene: TRBV6-5; D gene: -; J gene: TRBJ2-1; clone size: -; CDR3 protein: CASSYRYEQFF; CDR3 DNA: TGTGCCAGCAGTTACCGCTATGAGCAGTTCTTC
V gene: TRBV10-3; D gene: TRBD1; J gene: TRBJ2-1; clone size: -; CDR3 protein: CAIMGGQGNEQFF; CDR3 DNA: TGTGCCATCATGGGGGGACAGGGCAATGAGCAGTTCTTC
V gene: TRBV18; D gene: -; J gene: TRBJ2-3; clone size: -; CDR3 protein: CASSPLGLAQYF; CDR3 DNA: TGTGCCAGCTCACCACTGGGTCTTGCGCAGTATTTT